A selection of T cell receptor beta chains follows, all from one sample in a study of vaccination and CD4 T cells after COVID-19. TCRdb recomputed calls from the PCR reads with MiXCR, one row per CDR3 protein. The repertoire holds 16,000 or so distinct CDR3 sequences, with around 53% as singletons. No cognate antigen is known for these TCRs. The sample here was CD4+ T cells from blood, cultured in vitro, taken before SARS-CoV-2 vaccination. All receptors come from a human donor who had recovered from COVID-19. Each CDR3 is given with its conserved first and last residue. A D gene is named only where the DNA matches it firmly. Only some rows state a clone size, as once, few, many or a class for expanded clones.

d_gene,j_gene,v_gene,abundance,CDR3nt,CDR3aa
TRBD2,TRBJ2-5,TRBV20-1,few,TGCAGTGCTAGAGGACTCCTAGCGGCACAAGAGACCCAGTACTTC,CSARGLLAAQETQYF
.,TRBJ2-2,TRBV7-3,.,TGTGCCAGCAGCGGGGGGGCGGTCCCGGGAGGGGAGCTGTTTTTT,CASSGGAVPGGELFF
.,TRBJ1-5,TRBV25-1,few,TGTGCCAGCAGTGAAGGGACGGGGGGGCAGCCCCAGCATTTT,CASSEGTGGQPQHF
.,TRBJ2-3,TRBV15,.,TGTGCCACCAGCAAAGGACAGTCCACAGATACGCAGTATTTT,CATSKGQSTDTQYF
.,TRBJ1-1,TRBV20-1,.,TGCAGTGCTAGAAGGACGGCGATGAACACTGAAGCTTTCTTT,CSARRTAMNTEAFF
.,TRBJ2-5,TRBV6-2/TRBV6-3,few,TGTGCCAGCAGTTATGGCTTTGGTCCCCCTGGGGAGACCCAGTACTTC,CASSYGFGPPGETQYF
.,TRBJ1-1,TRBV10-1,.,TGCGCCAGCGGGCGGGACGGAACCAACACTGAAGCTTTCTTT,CASGRDGTNTEAFF
.,TRBJ1-5,TRBV9,.,TGTGCCAGCGGGCAGGGAGGGGGAAATCAGCCCCAGCATTTT,CASGQGGGNQPQHF
.,TRBJ1-5,TRBV6-1,few,TGTGCCAGCAGTGACATACGGGCTAGCCCCCAGCATTTT,CASSDIRASPQHF
TRBD2,TRBJ2-7,TRBV7-2,.,TGTGCCAGCAGCGTGCGGGGGAAAGGGGAGCGGTTCTACGAGCAGTACTTC,CASSVRGKGERFYEQYF
TRBD1,TRBJ1-1,TRBV10-3,.,TGTGCCATCAGTGGCGACAGGGGTTTGGAAGCTTTCTTT,CAISGDRGLEAFF
TRBD1,TRBJ2-3,TRBV19,.,TGTGCCAGTAGAGTACAGGGGGAAGCAGATACGCAGTATTTT,CASRVQGEADTQYF
TRBD2,TRBJ2-5,TRBV2,.,TGTGCCAGCAGTGTCTCGGGACTAGCGGGGGGGCAAGAGACCCAGTACTTC,CASSVSGLAGGQETQYF
.,TRBJ2-3,TRBV11-3,few,TGTGCCAGCAGCTCTTCTAGAGTGGATACGCAGTATTTT,CASSSSRVDTQYF
.,TRBJ1-1,TRBV15,.,TGTGCCACCAGTAGGGTAGGACTGGGGGCGACTGAAGCTTTCTTT,CATSRVGLGATEAFF
TRBD2,TRBJ2-7,TRBV6-1,.,TGTGCCAGCAGTGTAAGCGGGGGGCTGCCCTCCTACGAGCAGTACTTC,CASSVSGGLPSYEQYF
.,TRBJ1-1,TRBV7-2,.,TGTGCCAGCAGCTTAGTTGGGCAGGGTCGGGTGAACACTGAAGCTTTCTTT,CASSLVGQGRVNTEAFF
.,TRBJ2-2,TRBV10-3,.,TGTGCCATCAGTGGCGGGGCAGACACCGGGGAGCTGTTTTTT,CAISGGADTGELFF
TRBD2,TRBJ2-5,TRBV7-7,once,TGTGCCAGCAGCACCGGACTAGCGGGGGACCAAGAGACCCAGTACTTC,CASSTGLAGDQETQYF
TRBD1,TRBJ1-2,TRBV5-6,.,TGTGCCAGCAGCCGTGGGACAGGGGGCGCGGGAAATGGCTACACCTTC,CASSRGTGGAGNGYTF
TRBD2,TRBJ2-1,TRBV11-3,.,TGTGCCAGCAGCCCCCTAGCGGGAGGCGCTAATGAGCAGTTCTTC,CASSPLAGGANEQFF
TRBD2,TRBJ2-7,TRBV7-2,.,TGTGCCAGCAGCTTAGAGGGTTACGGGGGGGCCTACGAGCAGTACTTC,CASSLEGYGGAYEQYF
.,TRBJ2-3,TRBV6-1,.,TGTGCCAGCAGTGCTTCCGGGACGGCGTACACAGATACGCAGTATTTT,CASSASGTAYTDTQYF
.,TRBJ2-1,TRBV6-2/TRBV6-3,once,TGTGCCAGCAGTTTCGGGGCCTCTTTACTGGATGAGCAGTTCTTC,CASSFGASLLDEQFF
.,TRBJ2-7,TRBV6-1,once,TGTGCCAGCAGGTCAACAGGGCCCTACGAGCAGTACTTC,CASRSTGPYEQYF
.,TRBJ1-5,TRBV19,few,TGTGCCAGTAGTGCCCGGGGCCTAAATCAGCCCCAGCATTTT,CASSARGLNQPQHF
TRBD2,TRBJ2-3,TRBV6-1,.,TGTGCCAGCAGGATCGATAGCGGGAGCGGGGATACGCAGTATTTT,CASRIDSGSGDTQYF
.,TRBJ1-5,TRBV7-2,few,TGTGCCAGCAGCTTAGTAGGCCAGGTCAATCAGCCCCAGCATTTT,CASSLVGQVNQPQHF
.,TRBJ1-6,TRBV20-1,.,TGCAGTGCTAGAGCCGGGATAGATAATTCACCCCTCCACTTT,CSARAGIDNSPLHF
.,TRBJ1-5,TRBV4-1,.,TGCGCCAGCAGCCAAGGTTTAATGTTGGAGCCCCAGCATTTT,CASSQGLMLEPQHF
.,TRBJ2-1,TRBV9,.,TGTGCCAGCAGCGATAGGGTTTACAATGAGCAGTTCTTC,CASSDRVYNEQFF
.,TRBJ1-5,TRBV20-1,few,TGCAGTGCTGCCCTGGGCGTCAATCAGCCCCAGCATTTT,CSAALGVNQPQHF
.,TRBJ1-1,TRBV7-9,few,TGTGCCAGCAGCTTAGAGGGCGGATTGAACACTGAAGCTTTCTTT,CASSLEGGLNTEAFF
.,TRBJ1-1,TRBV28,.,TGTGCCAGCACCGTAGCAGGGTACGTGGACACTGAAGCTTTCTTT,CASTVAGYVDTEAFF
.,TRBJ1-2,TRBV2,few,TGTGCCAGCAGGGCCACCGGGGGGATCAACTATGGCTACACCTTC,CASRATGGINYGYTF
TRBD2,TRBJ2-4,TRBV15,.,TGTGCCACCAGCAGAGATCATCCTTGGGGACTAGCGGGGGAAGCCAAAAACATTCAGTACTTC,CATSRDHPWGLAGEAKNIQYF
TRBD2,TRBJ2-3,TRBV20-1,few,TGCAGTGCTAGAGGGACTAGCGGGATAACAGATACGCAGTATTTT,CSARGTSGITDTQYF
TRBD1,TRBJ1-5,TRBV7-2,few,TGTGCCAGCAGCTTAGGACAGGGTCGAAGCAATCAGCCCCAGCATTTT,CASSLGQGRSNQPQHF
TRBD2,TRBJ2-7,TRBV27,few,TGTGCCAGCAGTCCGCGGGAGTTATACGAGCAGTACTTC,CASSPRELYEQYF
TRBD1,TRBJ1-1,TRBV20-1,.,TGCAGTGCTGGACTGACAGGGAGGCGCGGCACTGAAGCTTTCTTT,CSAGLTGRRGTEAFF
.,TRBJ2-5,TRBV20-1,.,TGCAGTGCTAACCAACCCACTGGGGATTCGGAGACCCAGTACTTC,CSANQPTGDSETQYF
TRBD1,TRBJ2-1,TRBV20-1,.,TGCAGTGTCCCGGGACAGGGCTACAATGAGCAGTTCTTC,CSVPGQGYNEQFF
.,TRBJ1-6,TRBV27,.,TGTGCCAGCAACCCAGGGCAGGGGTATTCACCCCTCCACTTT,CASNPGQGYSPLHF
.,TRBJ1-1,TRBV19,.,TGTGCCAGTATCCAGGGTGCGATTGGCACTGAAGCTTTCTTT,CASIQGAIGTEAFF
.,TRBJ1-5,TRBV30,.,TGTGCCTGGAGTGTACGAGGGAATAGCAATCAGCCCCAGCATTTT,CAWSVRGNSNQPQHF
TRBD2,TRBJ2-3,TRBV20-1,few,TGCAGTGCCCCGTCGACTAGCGGGATCACAGATACGCAGTATTTT,CSAPSTSGITDTQYF
TRBD1,TRBJ1-5,TRBV6-1,few,TGTGCCAGCAGACCCTCCCGGACAGGGTTCGGACAGCCCCAGCATTTT,CASRPSRTGFGQPQHF
.,TRBJ1-6,TRBV7-2,few,TGTGCCAGCAGCTTATCAGGGAGCAATTCACCCCTCCACTTT,CASSLSGSNSPLHF